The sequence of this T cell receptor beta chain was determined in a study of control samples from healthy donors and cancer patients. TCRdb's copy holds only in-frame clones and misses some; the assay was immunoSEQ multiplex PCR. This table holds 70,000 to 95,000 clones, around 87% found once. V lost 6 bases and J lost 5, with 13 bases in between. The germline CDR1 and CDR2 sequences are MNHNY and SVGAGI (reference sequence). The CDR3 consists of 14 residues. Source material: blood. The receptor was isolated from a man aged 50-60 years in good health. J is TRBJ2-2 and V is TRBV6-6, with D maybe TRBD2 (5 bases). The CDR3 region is CASSWTPGTGELFF. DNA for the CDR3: TGTGCCAGCAGCTGGACCCCGGGGACCGGGGAGCTGTTTTTT.